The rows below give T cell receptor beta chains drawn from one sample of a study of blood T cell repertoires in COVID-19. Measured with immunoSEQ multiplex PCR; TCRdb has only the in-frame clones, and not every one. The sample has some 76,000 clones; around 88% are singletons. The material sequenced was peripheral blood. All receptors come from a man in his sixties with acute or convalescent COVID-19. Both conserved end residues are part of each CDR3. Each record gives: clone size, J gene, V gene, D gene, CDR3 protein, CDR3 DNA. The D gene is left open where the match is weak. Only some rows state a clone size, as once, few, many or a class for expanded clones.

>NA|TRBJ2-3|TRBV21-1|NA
CATLASRTDTQYF
TGTGCCACCCTAGCGAGTCGCACAGATACGCAGTATTTT
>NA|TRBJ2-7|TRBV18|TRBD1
CASSQQGYEQYF
TGTGCCAGCTCACAACAGGGGTACGAGCAGTACTTC
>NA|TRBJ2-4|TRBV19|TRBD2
CASSIAPLRGGIKNIQYF
TGTGCCAGTAGTATAGCCCCCTTACGGGGGGGAATCAAAAACATTCAGTACTTC
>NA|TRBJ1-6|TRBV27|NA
CASSLNPGPGNSPLHF
TGTGCCAGCAGTCTTAACCCGGGCCCGGGGAATTCACCCCTCCACTTT
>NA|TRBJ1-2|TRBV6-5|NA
CASTLGRGTSGYTF
TGTGCCAGCACCCTCGGCAGGGGAACGAGTGGCTACACCTTC
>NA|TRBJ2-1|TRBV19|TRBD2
CASKPGLGFSDNEQFF
TGTGCCAGTAAACCGGGACTAGGATTCTCGGATAATGAGCAGTTCTTC
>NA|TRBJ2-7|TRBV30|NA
CAWRQGPYEQYF
TGTGCCTGGAGGCAGGGTCCCTACGAGCAGTACTTC
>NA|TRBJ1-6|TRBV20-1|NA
CSASYGSSYNSPLHF
TGCAGTGCTAGTTACGGGAGCTCCTATAATTCACCCCTCCACTTT
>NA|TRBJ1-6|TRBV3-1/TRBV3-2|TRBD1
CASTLGQNNSPLHF
TGTGCCAGCACCCTGGGACAGAATAATTCACCCCTCCACTTT
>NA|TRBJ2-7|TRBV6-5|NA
CASGQFSYEQYF
TGTGCCTCGGGACAATTCTCCTACGAGCAGTACTTC
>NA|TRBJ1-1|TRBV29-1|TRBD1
CSAHWGQGSSEAFF
TGCAGCGCTCATTGGGGACAGGGTTCTTCTGAAGCTTTCTTT
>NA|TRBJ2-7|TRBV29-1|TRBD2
CSVAAGGPDEQYF
TGCAGCGTTGCCGCGGGAGGGCCCGACGAGCAGTACTTC
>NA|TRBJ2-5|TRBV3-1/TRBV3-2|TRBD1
CASRRQGARETQYF
TGTGCCAGCAGGAGACAGGGGGCGAGGGAGACCCAGTACTTC
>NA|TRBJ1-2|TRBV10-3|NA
CAISEGQSDNYGYTF
TGTGCCATCAGTGAAGGACAAAGCGATAACTATGGCTACACCTTC
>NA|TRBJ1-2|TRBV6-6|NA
CASSDSNYGYTF
TGTGCCAGCAGTGACAGTAACTATGGCTACACCTTC
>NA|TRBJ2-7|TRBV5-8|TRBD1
CASSRTGVLYEQYF
TGTGCCAGCAGTCGTACAGGGGTCCTCTACGAGCAGTACTTC
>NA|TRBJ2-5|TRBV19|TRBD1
CASSSSGTGETQYF
TGTGCCAGTAGTAGCTCCGGGACAGGGGAGACCCAGTACTTC
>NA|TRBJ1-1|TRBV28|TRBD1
CASSSPGTDMNTEAFF
TGTGCCAGCAGTTCCCCCGGGACAGACATGAACACTGAAGCTTTCTTT
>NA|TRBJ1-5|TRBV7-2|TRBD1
CASSYWTGENQPQHF
TGTGCCAGCAGCTACTGGACAGGGGAAAATCAGCCCCAGCATTTT
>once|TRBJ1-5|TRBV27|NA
CASSLDSPNQPQHF
TGTGCCAGCAGTTTAGACAGTCCTAATCAGCCCCAGCATTTT
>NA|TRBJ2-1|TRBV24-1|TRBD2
CATSGETSGTYNEQFF
TGTGCCACCAGTGGGGAGACTAGCGGGACCTACAATGAGCAGTTCTTC
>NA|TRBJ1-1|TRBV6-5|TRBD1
CASKVLTGANTEAFF
TGTGCCAGCAAGGTCCTTACAGGGGCGAACACTGAAGCTTTCTTT
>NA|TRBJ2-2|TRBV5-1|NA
CASSLTQNTGELFF
TGCGCCAGCAGCTTGACACAGAACACCGGGGAGCTGTTTTTT
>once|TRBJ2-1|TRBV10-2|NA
CASSEQAGKGYNEQFF
TGCGCCAGCAGTGAGCAGGCAGGAAAGGGGTACAATGAGCAGTTCTTC
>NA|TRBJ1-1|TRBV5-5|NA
CASSTGWRMNTEAFF
TGTGCCAGCAGCACCGGGTGGAGAATGAACACTGAAGCTTTCTTT
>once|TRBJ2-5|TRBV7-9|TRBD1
CASNLEDGGDRGSQETQYF
TGTGCCAGCAACTTAGAGGACGGCGGGGACAGGGGATCACAAGAGACCCAGTACTTC
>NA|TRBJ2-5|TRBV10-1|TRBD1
CASSEYRTGVKETQYF
TGCGCCAGCAGTGAATATCGGACAGGGGTAAAAGAGACCCAGTACTTC
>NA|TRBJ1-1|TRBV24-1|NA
CATSDLRGATNTEAFF
TGTGCCACCAGTGATTTGCGGGGGGCGACGAACACTGAAGCTTTCTTT
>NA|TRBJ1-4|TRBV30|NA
CAWSLGGEIEKLFF
TGTGCCTGGTCTTTAGGAGGGGAAATTGAAAAACTGTTTTTT
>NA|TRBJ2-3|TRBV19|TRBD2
CASSPRQSVAGIGDTQYF
TGTGCCAGTAGTCCACGACAGTCGGTAGCGGGGATCGGAGATACGCAGTATTTT
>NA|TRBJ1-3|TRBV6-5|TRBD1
CASRDTGAPGNTIYF
TGTGCCAGCAGGGACACAGGGGCACCTGGAAACACCATATATTTT
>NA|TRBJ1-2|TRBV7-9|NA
CASSLIDSLWHYGYTF
TGTGCCAGCAGCTTGATAGACAGCCTGTGGCACTATGGCTACACCTTC
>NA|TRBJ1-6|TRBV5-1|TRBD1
CASSKRDRETLHF
TGCGCCAGCAGCAAGCGGGACAGGGAAACACTCCACTTT
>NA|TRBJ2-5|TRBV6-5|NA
CASSRDTDQETQYF
TGTGCCAGCAGTCGGGACACAGACCAAGAGACCCAGTACTTC
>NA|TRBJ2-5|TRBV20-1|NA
CSASPLYGQETQYF
TGCAGTGCTAGTCCCCTGTACGGGCAAGAGACCCAGTACTTC
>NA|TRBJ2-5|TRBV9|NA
CASSVDAGAGETQYF
TGTGCCAGCAGCGTAGATGCGGGGGCAGGGGAGACCCAGTACTTC
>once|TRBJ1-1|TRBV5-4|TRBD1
CASSNRDRGSTEAFF
TGTGCCAGCAGCAACCGGGACAGGGGTTCCACTGAAGCTTTCTTT
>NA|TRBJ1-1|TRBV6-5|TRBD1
CASRSTGDPPEAFF
TGTGCCAGCAGATCGACAGGGGACCCCCCTGAAGCTTTCTTT
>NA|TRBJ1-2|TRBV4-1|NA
CASSQDRGNWANYGYTF
TGCGCCAGCAGCCAAGATCGGGGGAACTGGGCTAACTATGGCTACACCTTC
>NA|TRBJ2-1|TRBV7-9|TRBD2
CASSLRGLADNEQFF
TGTGCCAGCAGCTTGAGAGGGCTAGCGGACAATGAGCAGTTCTTC
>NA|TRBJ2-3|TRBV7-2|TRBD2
CASSPRTSGGTDTQYF
TGTGCCAGCAGCCCTAGGACTAGCGGGGGCACAGATACGCAGTATTTT
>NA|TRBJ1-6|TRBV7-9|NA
CASSLEANSPLHF
TGTGCCAGCAGCTTAGAAGCTAATTCACCCCTCCACTTT
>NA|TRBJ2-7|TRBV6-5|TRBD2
CASSSSGLVYEQYF
TGTGCCAGCAGTTCATCGGGACTAGTATACGAGCAGTACTTC
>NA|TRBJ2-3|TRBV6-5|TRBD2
CASSSTGLAGGDTQYF
TGTGCCAGCAGTTCCACGGGACTAGCGGGAGGAGATACGCAGTATTTT
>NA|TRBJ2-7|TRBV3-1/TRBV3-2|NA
CASSQEVGPYEQYF
TGTGCCAGCAGCCAAGAGGTTGGCCCCTACGAGCAGTACTTC
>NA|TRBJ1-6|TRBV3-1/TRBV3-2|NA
CASSPRGSPLHF
TGTGCCAGCAGCCCCAGGGGATCACCCCTCCACTTT
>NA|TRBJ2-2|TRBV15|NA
CATSRDYRVVAGELFF
TGTGCCACCAGCAGAGATTACAGGGTGGTGGCCGGGGAGCTGTTTTTT
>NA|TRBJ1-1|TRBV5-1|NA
CASSLDPGRNTEAFF
TGCGCCAGCAGCTTGGACCCGGGGAGGAACACTGAAGCTTTCTTT
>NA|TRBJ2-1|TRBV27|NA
CASSPRPPYNEQFF
TGTGCCAGCAGCCCTAGACCCCCATACAATGAGCAGTTCTTC
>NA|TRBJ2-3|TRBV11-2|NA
CASSVSWGGVRTDTQYF
TGTGCCAGCAGCGTAAGCTGGGGCGGGGTTCGCACAGATACGCAGTATTTT
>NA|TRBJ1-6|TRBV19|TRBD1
CASTIGGRVNSPLHF
TGTGCCAGTACCATAGGGGGCAGGGTGAATTCACCCCTCCACTTT
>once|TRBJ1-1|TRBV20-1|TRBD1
CSASGQGQAFF
TGCAGTGCTAGCGGACAGGGCCAAGCTTTCTTT
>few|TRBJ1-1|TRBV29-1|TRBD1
CSATGGRGTEAFF
TGCAGCGCCACCGGGGGCAGGGGGACTGAAGCTTTCTTT
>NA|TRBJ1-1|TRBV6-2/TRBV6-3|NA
CASSPGQPILNTEAFF
TGTGCCAGCAGTCCCGGACAGCCTATTTTGAACACTGAAGCTTTCTTT
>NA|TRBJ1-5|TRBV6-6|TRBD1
CASSYTQGLAIGPQHF
TGTGCCAGCAGTTACACACAGGGGTTGGCGATTGGGCCCCAGCATTTT
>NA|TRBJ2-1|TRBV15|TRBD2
CATSSWTSGNSYNEQFF
TGTGCCACCAGCAGCTGGACTAGCGGGAACTCCTACAATGAGCAGTTCTTC
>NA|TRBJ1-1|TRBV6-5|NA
CASRSRWGDTEAFF
TGTGCCAGCAGGTCCAGGTGGGGAGACACTGAAGCTTTCTTT